The 23 T cell receptor beta chains listed next were all sequenced from one sample in a study of T cells in Graves' hyperthyroidism and ophthalmopathy. RNA transcripts were the template for amplifying TCR beta CDR3 regions. The HTBI set primed first-round TCR CDR3 RT-PCR. TCRdb re-called the multiplex PCR reads with MiXCR, one entry per CDR3 protein. Among roughly 500,000 distinct CDR3 sequences listed, 22% were seen once. Sequencing was done on a sample of blood. Receptor source: a woman in her 70s with Graves' ophthalmopathy.

This clonotype has a single count. The chain has TRBV2 and TRBJ2-7; TRBD2 matches 14 bases. The CDR3 length is 15 residues. CDR1 is SNHLY and CDR2 is FYNNEI in the germline V gene. V shed 8 bases, J shed 5 bases, and the junction held 8 bases outside the gene matches. The CDR3 reads CASGGLAGVGHEQYF. CDR3 DNA: TGTGCCAGCGGGGGACTAGCGGGAGTTGGGCACGAGCAGTACTTC.

The sample holds a few counts of this clonotype. This chain connects TRBV20-1 to TRBJ2-1, with D possibly TRBD2 on 6 matching bases. Germline CDR1 and CDR2: DFQATT and SNEGSKA (reference sequence). Trimming shortened V by 6 bases and J by 5 bases, and 8 bases separated the two germline ends. The CDR3 spans 11 residues. CDR3 coding DNA: TGCAGTGCCCTAGCGAACAATGAGCAGTTCTTC. It encodes CSALANNEQFF.

This clonotype was observed a handful of times. The chain carries TRBV10-3 and TRBJ1-1; D might be TRBD1 (5 bases). CDR3 size: 12 residues. V was shortened by 4 bases and J by 4 bases, with 7 bases between the two germline ends. Germline-derived CDR1 and CDR2 are ENHRY and SYGVKD. CDR3 protein: CAISVGVTEAFF. CDR3 bases: TGTGCCATCAGTGTAGGGGTCACTGAAGCTTTCTTT.

There are a few counts of this clonotype. The V gene is TRBV20-1, the J gene TRBJ2-7, with 9 positions matching TRBD2. The CDR3 length is 13 residues. The J segment lost 6 bases and the V segment lost 6 bases, leaving 9 bases of the junction unmatched. Looked up from germline, CDR1 is DFQATT and CDR2 is SNEGSKA (reference sequence). CDR3 region: CSAPASGRLEQYF. The DNA of the CDR3 is TGCAGTGCCCCAGCCAGCGGGAGGCTCGAGCAGTACTTC.

V usage is TRBV11-2 and J usage is TRBJ2-7, with 11 bases matching TRBD2. CDR1 SGHAT and CDR2 FQNNGV come from the germline V gene. The CDR3 runs to 16 residues. V shed 0 bases and J 5 bases; nucleotides not matched to a gene: 6. This chain's CDR3 is CASSLDNGLAGDEQYF. For the CDR3, the DNA is TGTGCCAGCAGCTTAGATAATGGACTAGCGGGTGACGAGCAGTACTTC.

This clonotype was observed at least ten times. The rearrangement joins TRBV19 to TRBJ2-7; perhaps D is TRBD1 or TRBD2 (5 bases each). The germline V gene has CDR1 LNHDA and CDR2 SQIVND (reference sequence). This CDR3 spans 14 amino acids. V was clipped by 5 bases and J by 2 bases, with 13 bases between them. CDR3 in DNA: TGTGCCAGTAGTTTGGGACGGGGCGCCTACGAGCAGTACTTC. It encodes CASSLGRGAYEQYF.

This clonotype was recorded many times. This chain uses TRBV12-3 or TRBV12-4 with TRBJ2-5; possibly TRBD1 for D (5 bases). V was pared by 3 bases and J by 2 bases, with 13 bases between. CDR3 size: 15 residues. CDR3 nucleotide sequence: TGTGCCAGCAGTTTCGTCGCGGCAGGGCAAGAGACCCAGTACTTC. Translating it yields CASSFVAAGQETQYF.

This clonotype was recorded many times. The chain is built from TRBV27 and TRBJ2-7, with TRBD2 matching over 9 bases. CDR3 size: 16 residues. Germline CDR1 is MNHEY and CDR2 is SMNVEV (reference sequence). Losses at the gene ends were 2 bases for V and 2 bases for J; bases not matched to a gene: 7. CDR3 DNA: TGTGCCAGCAGTTTAAACGCGGGAGGGCCCCCCTACGAGCAGTACTTC. Residues: CASSLNAGGPPYEQYF.

In this sample, this clonotype turned up many times. The chain has TRBV10-3 and TRBJ1-5; no reliable D call. Germline V gene sequence: CDR1 ENHRY, CDR2 SYGVKD. The CDR3 covers 12 residues. The V and J ends lost 3 bases and 0 bases respectively, with 0 bases between them. CDR3 bases: TGTGCCATCAGTGATAGCAATCAGCCCCAGCATTTT. Translation gives CAISDSNQPQHF.

This clonotype was counted between two and nine times. This rearrangement joins TRBV3-1 to TRBJ2-7, with TRBD2 matching over 11 bases. With V trimmed by 4 bases and J by 3 bases, 5 bases remained unmatched. The CDR3 consists of 15 residues. The germline V gene has CDR1 LGHDT and CDR2 YNNKEL (reference sequence). As DNA, the CDR3 is TGTGCCAGCAGCCGGACTAGCGGGCCTCACTACGAGCAGTACTTC. Encoded protein: CASSRTSGPHYEQYF.

At least ten counts were recorded for this clonotype. The chain uses TRBV7-2 and TRBJ2-5; TRBD2 agrees at 8 bases. Germline V gene sequence: CDR1 SGHTA, CDR2 FQGNSA. This CDR3 has 18 residues. The V gene end was trimmed by 5 bases and the J gene end by 1 base; junction bases not matched to a gene: 15. The CDR3 DNA sequence: TGTGCCAGCAGCCTTCCCCGGGGGGGCGGGAGGTCCCAAGAGACCCAGTACTTC. Protein: CASSLPRGGGRSQETQYF.

CDR3 region: CASSIGIFSYEQYF. As DNA, the CDR3 is TGTGCCAGTAGTATCGGGATCTTCTCCTACGAGCAGTACTTC. The rearrangement joins TRBV19 to TRBJ2-7, with D perhaps matching TRBD2 (5 bases). V was trimmed by 3 bases and J by 0 bases, leaving 9 bases between them. The germline CDR1 and CDR2 sequences are LNHDA and SQIVND (reference sequence). The CDR3 is 14 residues long.

The chain has TRBV20-1 and TRBJ2-5; either TRBD1 or TRBD2 may supply D (6 bases each). Trimming cost V 3 bases and J 0 bases, with 14 bases left between them. The CDR3 has 15 amino acids. Germline CDR1 and CDR2: DFQATT and SNEGSKA (reference sequence). The CDR3 DNA reads as TGCAGTGCTAGTGACGGGGGCGGGAACCAAGAGACCCAGTACTTC. Translating gives CSASDGGGNQETQYF.

This clonotype was seen at least ten times. J is TRBJ1-1 and V is TRBV9; a possible D gene is TRBD1 (5 bases). Trimming stripped 0 bases from V and 8 bases from J, with 17 bases between. This CDR3 has 15 amino acids. The germline CDR1 and CDR2 sequences are SGDLS and YYNGEE. CDR3 nucleotides: TGTGCCAGCAGCGTAGTGCAGGCAGGACAAGTCGAAGCTTTCTTT. Translation gives CASSVVQAGQVEAFF. The full variable domain, rest sourced from reference TRBV9 and TRBJ1-1, is DSGVTQTPKHLITATGQRVTLRCSPRSGDLSVYWYQQSLDQGLQFLIQYYNGEERAKGNILERFSAQQFPDLHSELNLSSLELGDSALYFCASSVVQAGQVEAFFGQGTRLTVV.

The chain couples TRBV2 to TRBJ1-2; a weak D match, TRBD1 (6 bases). Germline assignment: CDR1 SNHLY and CDR2 FYNNEI. The CDR3 contains 13 residues. Deletions cut 5 bases from V and 1 base from J, with 8 bases between. CDR3 region: CASSRQVNYGYTF. The CDR3 region has the DNA TGTGCCAGCAGTCGACAGGTTAACTATGGCTACACCTTC.

This clonotype came up a few times. CDR3 nucleotides: TGTGCCAGCAGTTACGGAGGCCCGGGAGGCTATGGCTACACCTTC. It codes for CASSYGGPGGYGYTF. V usage is TRBV6-6 and J usage is TRBJ1-2; D is ambiguous. Germline V gene lookup returns CDR1 MNHNY and CDR2 SVGAGI (reference sequence). Trimming cost V 2 bases and J 4 bases, with 14 bases left between them. CDR3 length: 15 residues.

The CDR3 spells CASRQTNTGELFF. Written as DNA, the CDR3 is TGTGCCAGCCGACAGACGAACACCGGGGAGCTGTTTTTT. This chain connects TRBV5-4 to TRBJ2-2; D may be TRBD1 (5 bases). Trimming took 7 bases from V and 0 from J, leaving 7 bases between them. This CDR3 is 13 amino acids long. From germline, CDR1 is SGHNT and CDR2 YYREEE (reference sequence).

The V gene is TRBV20-1, the J gene TRBJ2-1; D is uncertain. The CDR3 runs 13 residues. V was pared by 3 bases and J by 5 bases, with 11 bases between. Germline CDR1 DFQATT, CDR2 SNEGSKA (reference sequence). The CDR3 DNA reads TGCAGTGCTAGGGGCCCCTGGAACAATGAGCAGTTCTTC. Its translation is CSARGPWNNEQFF.

This clonotype occurred a few times. The V call is TRBV10-3, the J call TRBJ2-7; maybe TRBD2 (7 bases). There are 15 residues in the CDR3. V was trimmed by 9 bases and J by 4 bases, leaving 22 bases between them. Germline V gene sequence: CDR1 ENHRY, CDR2 SYGVKD. The CDR3 spells CAIGGGRDPPYEQYF. CDR3 in DNA: TGTGCCATTGGGGGGGGGCGGGATCCTCCTTACGAGCAGTACTTC.

This clonotype appeared a few times. This rearrangement joins TRBV28 to TRBJ2-6; 7 bases match TRBD1. The V gene's germline CDR1 is MDHEN and CDR2 SYDVKM. V lost 3 bases and J lost 1; bases outside the gene matches: 18. This CDR3 has 21 residues. In nucleotides, the CDR3 is TGTGCCAGCAGTTTCTCCATCTCCAGGTCAGGGGGATCATCTGGGGCCAACGTCCTGACTTTC. It codes for CASSFSISRSGGSSGANVLTF.

V and J are TRBV7-9 and TRBJ2-1; possible D gene TRBD2, 5 bases. The CDR3 consists of 15 residues. Germline V gene lookup returns CDR1 SEHNR and CDR2 FQNEAQ (reference sequence). Trimming took off 1 base at V and 8 bases at J, with 15 bases between the two ends. In DNA form, the CDR3 reads TGTGCCAGCAGCTTAGGGGCTAGCCCGGGCGATGAGCAGTTCTTC. Translating it yields CASSLGASPGDEQFF.

This clonotype has a count of ten or more. The rearrangement uses TRBV7-9 and TRBJ1-1, with D unclear. Germline lookup yields CDR1 SEHNR and CDR2 FQNEAQ (reference sequence). V gave up 1 base and J gave up 0 bases, with 9 bases separating them. The CDR3 sequence is 15 residues long. In DNA, the CDR3 is TGTGCCAGCAGCTTAGAGATCGGAATGAACACTGAAGCTTTCTTT. This encodes CASSLEIGMNTEAFF.

A word on this clonotype: A much larger clonotype is one base distant, so this may be a read error. CDR3 in DNA: TGTGCCAGCAATGGCCGGGACAGCTATGGCTACACCTTC. This sequence encodes CASNGRDSYGYTF. This chain links TRBV2 with TRBJ1-2; 7 positions agree with TRBD1. The CDR3 has 13 residues. Germline trimming cut 7 bases from V and 4 bases from J; bases unmatched to any gene: 6. Germline V gene data show CDR1 as SNHLY and CDR2 as FYNNEI.